This T cell receptor beta chain was captured by sequencing in a study of T-cell memory formation after mild COVID-19. In the study overall: TCR clustering was largely donor specific.

Germline V gene data show CDR1 as MNHEY and CDR2 as SVGAGI. Trimming removed 1 base from V and 5 bases from J, with 10 bases in between. The CDR3 is 14 residues long. Researchers used 5'RACE with constant-segment primers to make TCR alpha and TCR beta cDNA libraries that carry sample barcodes and UMIs. TCRdb reanalysed the 5' RACE reads using MiXCR and keeps one entry per CDR3 protein. The sample has approximately 99,000 distinct CDR3 sequences, over 15% seen once. This clonotype was seen repeatedly, ten times or more. The antigen is not known. Overall study results and limits: Pre-infection memory already had some responding clones, implying cross-reactive memory joined. CD4/CD8 balance held among clones contracting day 15 to 85, and later expanders leaned CD4+.

V and J are TRBV6-5 and TRBJ2-3; D uncertain. This TCR was recovered from a man younger than 30 who had mild COVID-19 (a few samples of this study predate the infection). Cell type and time point are not known. Material for sequencing was PBMCs or a T cell subset sorted from them (not recorded which). The CDR3 DNA reads TGTGCCAGCAGTTACTTAGGTTCGCAAGATACGCAGTATTTT. Translated: CASSYLGSQDTQYF.